This T cell receptor (beta chain) was identified in a study of somatic mutations in cytotoxic T cells in rheumatoid arthritis. Study-wide context: Using a FACSAria II or Sony SH800, a portion of the V beta antibody-stained T-cell populations were flow-sorted at nearly 100% purity, and among those populations were V beta1+ cells that were then sequenced for TCRB. Findings and limits, study-wide: It was found that CD8+ T-cell clonality in rheumatoid arthritis patients did not differ significantly from that in age-matched healthy controls.

As to this clone: Its target is unknown.

Trimming stripped 0 bases from V and 3 bases from J, with 17 bases between. The CDR3 consists of 17 residues. Germline V gene data show CDR1 as LNHNV and CDR2 as YYDKDF (reference sequence). Generated by immunoSEQ multiplex PCR, the TCRdb table keeps only in-frame clones and is missing some. The table lists over 8,000 clones, 90% to 95% of them singletons. The study pulled out CD4+ and CD8+ cells with positive magnetic bead selection and then checked their purity by flow cytometry. The origin of this receptor is a woman between 18 and 29 years old with rheumatoid arthritis. The sequencing input was CD8+ T cells sorted from blood. This chain links TRBV15 with TRBJ1-2, with D possibly being TRBD1 (5 bases). The CDR3 sequence is CATSRDLVGGGDYGYTF. The CDR3 region has the DNA TGTGCCACCAGCAGAGATCTTGTCGGGGGAGGCGACTATGGCTACACCTTC.